Listed here are 18 T cell receptor beta chains from one sample, sequenced in a study of blood T cell repertoires in COVID-19. Assay used: immunoSEQ multiplex PCR; TCRdb lists only in-frame clones, some missing. Of roughly 240,000 clones listed, 86% are singletons. Sequenced material: peripheral blood. Every receptor here comes from a woman older than 75 with COVID-19, enrolled during active disease.

This clone appeared once. The chain employs TRBV5-8 and TRBJ1-2; 8 bases map to TRBD1. The trim removed 6 bases at V and 4 bases at J, leaving 20 bases unmatched. This CDR3 is 18 amino acids long. Germline V gene sequence: CDR1 SGHTS, CDR2 YDEGEE. The CDR3 sequence is CASIWGQGAGTSSYGYTF. In DNA form, the CDR3 reads TGTGCCAGCATCTGGGGGCAGGGGGCCGGGACGTCCTCCTATGGCTACACCTTC.

This chain connects TRBV6-2 or TRBV6-3 to TRBJ2-1; 12 nucleotides line up with TRBD2. The V gene's germline CDR1 is MNHEY and CDR2 SVGEGT. Trimming removed 6 bases from V and 1 base from J; junction bases left unmatched: 4. This CDR3 is 16 amino acids long. CDR3 nucleotides: TGTGCCAGCAGCCCGACTAGCGGGGGATCCTACAATGAGCAGTTCTTC. It yields the protein CASSPTSGGSYNEQFF.

This clone appeared a single time. This rearrangement joins TRBV30 to TRBJ2-7; 8 bases align to TRBD1. This CDR3 is built from 11 residues. The V and J ends lost 6 bases and 4 bases, in that order; junction bases with no gene match: 2. Germline-derived CDR1 and CDR2 are GTSNPN and SVGIG (reference sequence). The DNA for the CDR3 is TGTGCCTGCCAGGGGGCTTACGAGCAGTACTTC. Translated, it gives CACQGAYEQYF.

The rearrangement uses TRBV9 and TRBJ1-2, with D possibly TRBD1 on 5 matching bases. Trimming left V 3 bases short and J 6 bases short, with 21 bases between. Looked up from germline, CDR1 is SGDLS and CDR2 is YYNGEE. The CDR3 is made up of 16 amino acids. CDR3 in amino acids: CASSENTGPLGDGYTF. CDR3 nucleotides: TGTGCCAGCAGCGAGAACACCGGGCCCCTAGGGGATGGCTACACCTTC. The full variable domain, its missing parts supplied by reference TRBV9 and TRBJ1-2, is DSGVTQTPKHLITATGQRVTLRCSPRSGDLSVYWYQQSLDQGLQFLIQYYNGEERAKGNILERFSAQQFPDLHSELNLSSLELGDSALYFCASSENTGPLGDGYTFGSGTRLTVV.

J is TRBJ2-5 and V is TRBV2; 8 nucleotides align to TRBD1. This CDR3 contains 14 residues. Germline values: CDR1 SNHLY, CDR2 FYNNEI. The J segment lost 5 bases and the V segment lost 6 bases, leaving 8 bases of the junction unmatched. CDR3 protein: CASRWTGTAETQYF. The DNA for the CDR3 is TGTGCCAGCAGGTGGACAGGGACGGCGGAGACCCAGTACTTC.

The chain is built from TRBV5-5 and TRBJ2-1; D is ambiguous. The germline V gene has CDR1 SGHKS and CDR2 YYEKEE (reference sequence). Trimming cost V 0 bases and J 9 bases, with 4 bases left between them. The CDR3 runs 11 residues. The CDR3 sequence is CASSLVSEQFF. CDR3 nucleotides: TGTGCCAGCAGCTTGGTGAGTGAGCAGTTCTTC.

This sequence joins TRBV7-2 and TRBJ2-5; a possible D gene is TRBD1 (6 bases). CDR3 size: 15 residues. The germline V gene encodes CDR1 SGHTA and CDR2 FQGNSA. Trimming pared 1 base from V and 4 bases from J, leaving 13 bases between. The CDR3 coding sequence is TGTGCCAGCAGCTTAGGAAGCACACAGGGAGAGACCCAGTACTTC. This sequence encodes CASSLGSTQGETQYF.

This chain uses TRBV6-6 with TRBJ1-4; no definite D call. Germline V CDR1 and CDR2: MNHNY, SVGAGI (reference sequence). Trimming pared 5 bases from V and 11 bases from J, leaving 9 bases between. The CDR3 runs to 11 residues. Here the CDR3 reads CASSPIEKLFF. The CDR3 nucleotides read TGTGCCAGCAGTCCGATCGAGAAACTGTTTTTT.

The chain couples TRBV19 to TRBJ1-2, with 12 bases matching TRBD1. The V gene's germline CDR1 is LNHDA and CDR2 SQIVND (reference sequence). V lost 9 bases and J lost 6; bases outside the gene matches: 20. CDR3 length equals 18 residues. The CDR3: CASSPGTGGQPQTHGYTF. As DNA, the CDR3 is TGTGCCAGCTCCCCCGGGACAGGGGGCCAGCCCCAGACTCATGGCTACACCTTC.

The chain recombines TRBV19 with TRBJ1-4; D remains ambiguous. This CDR3 is built from 14 residues. Germline V gives CDR1 LNHDA, CDR2 SQIVND (reference sequence). Trimming cost V 5 bases and J 6 bases, with 13 bases left between them. The CDR3 bases are TGTGCCAGTAGTCACGGCAGGAGGGATGAAAAACTGTTTTTT. This sequence encodes CASSHGRRDEKLFF.

This clone has just one count. J is TRBJ1-4 and V is TRBV19; 9 positions match TRBD1. Germline V gene lookup returns CDR1 LNHDA and CDR2 SQIVND (reference sequence). Trimming removed 4 bases from V and 0 bases from J; junction bases left unmatched: 9. The CDR3 consists of 18 residues. The CDR3 reads CASSRGTGRAATNEKLFF. The CDR3 DNA follows: TGTGCCAGTAGTAGAGGGACAGGGAGGGCGGCAACTAATGAAAAACTGTTTTTT.

The chain combines TRBV7-8 with TRBJ2-6; perhaps TRBD1 as D (5 bases). Trimming pared 11 bases from V and 0 bases from J, leaving 8 bases between. The V gene's germline CDR1 is SGHVS and CDR2 FQNEAQ. This CDR3 is 13 amino acids long. CDR3 residues: CALGLSGANVLTF. The CDR3 DNA is TGTGCCTTGGGGCTCTCTGGGGCCAACGTCCTGACTTTC. Supplemented by reference TRBV7-8 and TRBJ2-6, the full variable domain reads GAGVSQSPRYKVAKRGQDVALRCDPISGHVSLFWYQQALGQGPEFLTYFQNEAQLDKSGLPSDRFFAERPEGSVSTLKIQRTQQEDSAVYLCALGLSGANVLTFGAGSRLTVL.

This chain connects TRBV9 to TRBJ1-4, with 8 nucleotides matching TRBD1. The CDR3 covers 15 residues. Germline lookup yields CDR1 SGDLS and CDR2 YYNGEE. With V trimmed by 3 bases and J by 7 bases, 8 bases remained unmatched. CDR3 sequence: CASSEGTGPSEKLFF. The CDR3 DNA sequence: TGTGCCAGCAGCGAGGGGACAGGCCCTTCTGAAAAACTGTTTTTT.

The chain has TRBV19 and TRBJ2-1; 9 bases fit TRBD1. This CDR3 region has 15 residues. Germline V gene lookup returns CDR1 LNHDA and CDR2 SQIVND (reference sequence). Unmatched junction bases numbered 2, after V lost 5 bases and J lost 0 bases. CDR3 sequence (DNA): TGTGCCAGTAGTGCGGACAGGGGCTCCTACAATGAGCAGTTCTTC. The encoded protein is CASSADRGSYNEQFF.

V is TRBV6-6 and J is TRBJ1-1; D is undetermined. Germline V gives CDR1 MNHNY, CDR2 SVGAGI (reference sequence). V lost 5 bases and J 2 bases, leaving 15 bases between the germline ends. CDR3 length: 15 residues. The CDR3 DNA reads TGTGCCAGCAGTCCTACTACCGACGGAAACACTGAAGCTTTCTTT. Translated: CASSPTTDGNTEAFF.

This chain connects TRBV9 to TRBJ2-3, with a tentative D call TRBD2 (6 bases). The ends were cut back, 4 bases at V and 0 bases at J, with 15 bases in the middle. The CDR3 extends over 16 amino acids. Germline V gives CDR1 SGDLS, CDR2 YYNGEE. Here the CDR3 DNA reads TGTGCCAGCAGCTTTGGGGGAGGTGCGAGCACAGATACGCAGTATTTT. Its translation: CASSFGGGASTDTQYF.

The V gene is TRBV7-2, the J gene TRBJ1-3; no clear D. This CDR3 is built from 15 residues. Trimming pared 2 bases from V and 4 bases from J, leaving 12 bases between. Germline lookup yields CDR1 SGHTA and CDR2 FQGNSA. CDR3 sequence: CASSLLAGLGNTIYF. The CDR3 DNA reads TGTGCCAGCAGCTTACTGGCAGGCTTGGGAAACACCATATATTTT.

A single count supports this clone. The DNA of the CDR3 is TGTGCCAGCAGTTACTCTACGGCCTCAGGGACCGGGGAGCTGTTTTTT. Amino acid sequence: CASSYSTASGTGELFF. This chain joins TRBV6-5 and TRBJ2-2; D might be TRBD1 (5 bases). The ends were cut back, 0 bases at V and 5 bases at J, with 13 bases in the middle. Looked up from germline, CDR1 is MNHEY and CDR2 is SVGAGI. The CDR3 covers 16 residues.